The 10 T cell receptor beta chains listed next were all sequenced from one sample in a study of blood T cell repertoires in COVID-19. The table came from immunoSEQ multiplex PCR; TCRdb's copy has only in-frame clones and leaves some out. The data hold approximately 85,000 clones, with nearly 90% observed a single time. The sample consisted of peripheral blood. These receptor sequences come from a woman of 80 years or more with active or convalescent COVID-19.

V gene TRBV2 combines with J gene TRBJ2-7; D unresolved. Per germline, CDR1 SNHLY and CDR2 FYNNEI. Trimming took 6 bases from V and 0 from J, leaving 6 bases between them. The CDR3 totals 12 residues. CDR3 protein: CASRRPSYEQYF. In DNA, the CDR3 is TGTGCCAGCAGGAGGCCCTCCTACGAGCAGTACTTC.

The V gene is TRBV29-1, the J gene TRBJ2-1; TRBD2 aligns across 7 bases. This CDR3 spans 15 amino acids. The ends lost 6 bases at V and 0 bases at J; junction bases unmatched: 8. Germline V gene lookup returns CDR1 SQVTM and CDR2 ANQGSEA. The CDR3 protein is CSVGGSTSSYNEQFF. The CDR3 region has the DNA TGCAGCGTGGGGGGGTCAACAAGCTCCTACAATGAGCAGTTCTTC.

The chain carries TRBV9 and TRBJ1-5; D uncertain. V lost 2 bases to trimming and J lost 7 bases, with 16 bases between them. Germline V gene lookup returns CDR1 SGDLS and CDR2 YYNGEE. The CDR3 is 15 amino acids. The CDR3 protein is CASSVLPGPEQPQHF. In DNA, the CDR3 is TGTGCCAGCAGCGTTTTACCGGGTCCCGAACAGCCCCAGCATTTT.

The rearrangement uses TRBV4-3 and TRBJ2-2; D is uncertain. This CDR3 has 16 residues. Germline V gene lookup returns CDR1 LGHNA and CDR2 YSLEER. Trimming left V 0 bases short and J 5 bases short, with 13 bases between. The DNA for the CDR3 is TGCGCCAGCAGCCAAGATGGGCAGGTGACAACCGGGGAGCTGTTTTTT. Residues: CASSQDGQVTTGELFF.

This rearrangement joins TRBV3-1 (or the pseudogene TRBV3-2) to TRBJ2-5, with 7 bases that match TRBD2. V lost 1 base and J lost 4; bases outside the gene matches: 3. CDR1 LGHDT and CDR2 YNNKEL come from the germline V gene (reference sequence). The CDR3 is 14 residues long. CDR3 residues: CASSQVGLVETQYF. The CDR3, as DNA: TGTGCCAGCAGCCAAGTCGGACTAGTAGAGACCCAGTACTTC.

This rearrangement joins TRBV11-2 to TRBJ2-7; 9 bases fit TRBD2. Trimming cost V 8 bases and J 1 base; bases outside gene matches: 3. Germline values: CDR1 SGHAT, CDR2 FQNNGV. The CDR3 contains 13 residues. This chain's CDR3 is CASGGLASYEQYF. The CDR3 DNA follows: TGTGCCAGCGGCGGACTAGCGTCCTACGAGCAGTACTTC.

Here the CDR3 DNA reads TGTGCCAGCAGCCAAAATCAGGGGGCTGTAGATACGCAGTATTTT. Its protein is CASSQNQGAVDTQYF. This rearrangement joins TRBV5-4 to TRBJ2-3; the match to TRBD1 covers 8 bases. Unmatched junction bases numbered 9, after V lost 4 bases and J lost 5 bases. Germline CDR1 reads SGHNT; CDR2 reads YYREEE (reference sequence). The length of the CDR3 is 15 residues.

The chain uses TRBV18 and TRBJ2-1; 7 nucleotides agree with TRBD2. The CDR3 totals 15 residues. The V and J ends lost 6 bases and 2 bases, in that order; junction bases with no gene match: 7. CDR1 is KGHSH and CDR2 is LQKENI in the germline V gene. The CDR3 bases are TGTGCCAGCTCGGGAGGGCCGGCGGCCTACAATGAGCAGTTCTTC. Translating gives CASSGGPAAYNEQFF.

This rearrangement joins TRBV3-1 (or the pseudogene TRBV3-2) to TRBJ2-1, with 14 bases fitting TRBD2. Unmatched junction bases numbered 3, after V lost 1 base and J lost 4 bases. The CDR3 runs to 17 residues. Germline CDR1 LGHDT, CDR2 YNNKEL (reference sequence). CDR3 amino acids: CASSQGLAGGLYNEQFF. CDR3 DNA sequence: TGTGCCAGCAGCCAAGGACTAGCGGGAGGGTTGTACAATGAGCAGTTCTTC.

The rearrangement links TRBV14 to TRBJ2-1, with 7 nucleotides matching TRBD1. Germline V gives CDR1 SGHDN, CDR2 FVKESK. The CDR3 extends over 13 amino acids. The ends lost 3 bases at V and 5 bases at J; junction bases unmatched: 1. The CDR3 region has the DNA TGTGCCAGCAGCCAGGGACAGAACAATGAGCAGTTCTTC. This codes for CASSQGQNNEQFF.